The 23 T cell receptor beta chains in this list originate from one sample, sequenced in a study of CD8+ T cells in alopecia areata. Stated treatment: oral pan-JAK inhibitor, 5-10 mg twice daily. After isolation, RNA underwent reverse transcription to generate cDNA as the sequencing template. The assay was immunoSEQ multiplex PCR, and TCRdb's table has in-frame clones only and misses some. The sample yields 150,000 to 250,000 clones, 58% seen once. The specimen comprised CD4+ T cells sorted from blood, sampled at week 24, from a patient treated with tofacitinib. All receptors come from a human donor with alopecia areata.

CDR3 region: CASSLTGQVHTLHF. The CDR3, as DNA: TGTGCCAGCAGCCTTACTGGACAGGTTCATACCCTCCACTTT. This chain links TRBV7-2 with TRBJ1-6; TRBD1 aligns across 7 bases. The junction had 12 bases not matched to a gene; V was cut back by 5 bases and J by 14 bases. From germline, CDR1 is SGHTA and CDR2 FQGNSA. The CDR3 length is 14 residues. Drawing the rest from reference TRBV7-2 and TRBJ1-6, the complete variable domain is GAGVSQSPSNKVTEKGKDVELRCDPISGHTALYWYRQSLGQGLEFLIYFQGNSAPDKSGLPSDRFSAERTGGSVSTLTIQRTQQEDSAVYLCASSLTGQVHTLHFGNGTRLTVT.

The CDR3 spells CASSFPSGEINTGELFF. The CDR3 DNA follows: TGCGCCAGCAGCTTCCCCTCAGGTGAAATCAACACCGGGGAGCTGTTTTTT. The rearrangement links TRBV5-1 to TRBJ2-2; no clear D gene. V was pared by 2 bases and J by 2 bases, with 16 bases between. The CDR3 consists of 17 residues. Germline CDR1 is SGHRS and CDR2 is YFSETQ.

This clone was observed a few times. The J gene is TRBJ2-5, the V gene TRBV18, with D possibly being TRBD1 (6 bases). Trimming cost V 6 bases and J 4 bases, with 15 bases left between them. There are 14 residues in the CDR3. Germline V gene data show CDR1 as KGHSH and CDR2 as LQKENI. DNA for the CDR3: TGTGCCAGCTCTCCAGACAGGAGTGGAGAGACCCAGTACTTC. Protein product: CASSPDRSGETQYF.

This clone was found a few times. J is TRBJ2-1 and V is TRBV25-1; D unresolved. Per the germline V gene, CDR1 is MGHDK and CDR2 is SYGVNS. V lost 4 bases to trimming and J lost 0 bases, with 19 bases between them. The CDR3 sequence is 18 residues long. The CDR3 sequence is CASSGSPLRRSSYNEQFF. In DNA form, the CDR3 reads TGTGCCAGCAGTGGATCCCCATTACGAAGGAGCTCCTACAATGAGCAGTTCTTC.

The chain recombines TRBV7-8 with TRBJ2-1; D is uncertain. The CDR3 spans 11 residues. Between the trimmed V and J ends, which lost 1 base and 15 bases, there was a span of 10 bases. Germline CDR1 and CDR2: SGHVS and FQNEAQ. CDR3 sequence (DNA): TGTGCCAGCAGCTTAGAGCTACAGCGGTTCTTC. Translating gives CASSLELQRFF. The full variable domain, with the rest looked up from reference TRBV7-8 and TRBJ2-1, is GAGVSQSPRYKVAKRGQDVALRCDPISGHVSLFWYQQALGQGPEFLTYFQNEAQLDKSGLPSDRFFAERPEGSVSTLKIQRTQQEDSAVYLCASSLELQRFFGPGTRLTVL.

This clone was seen just once. The J gene is TRBJ2-5, the V gene TRBV25-1; TRBD1 matches 8 bases. CDR1 is MGHDK, CDR2 SYGVNS, per germline. The CDR3 contains 13 residues. J lost 4 bases, V lost 8 bases, and 6 bases had no gene match. The CDR3 protein is CASQQQGGETQYF. CDR3 DNA sequence: TGTGCCAGCCAACAACAGGGGGGAGAGACCCAGTACTTC.

This clone was detected once. The chain couples TRBV4-1 to TRBJ1-4; 9 bases line up with TRBD1. CDR1 and CDR2 (germline): MGHRA, YSYEKL. The CDR3 is 15 residues long. V was clipped by 1 base and J by 8 bases; unmatched bases: 5. The CDR3: CASSQGDRVKEKLFF. The CDR3 coding sequence is TGCGCCAGCAGCCAAGGGGACAGGGTCAAGGAAAAACTGTTTTTT.

The J gene is TRBJ1-1, the V gene TRBV19; D unresolved. The CDR3 has 13 amino acids. Germline CDR1 and CDR2: LNHDA and SQIVND (reference sequence). The ends were cut back, 4 bases at V and 3 bases at J, with 9 bases in the middle. DNA for the CDR3: TGTGCCAGTAGTAGCCAGGCGGACACTGAAGCTTTCTTT. Encoded protein: CASSSQADTEAFF.

The V call is TRBV7-2, the J call TRBJ2-1, with a weak D call TRBD2 (6 bases). This CDR3 region has 16 residues. Deletions cut 6 bases from V and 0 bases from J, with 15 bases between. Germline assignment: CDR1 SGHTA and CDR2 FQGNSA. CDR3 sequence: CASSSYGGSSYNEQFF. Here the CDR3 DNA reads TGTGCCAGCAGTTCCTACGGAGGGAGCTCCTACAATGAGCAGTTCTTC.

CDR3: CASSSQGLPGYTF. The CDR3 coding sequence is TGTGCCAGCAGCTCCCAGGGACTCCCAGGCTACACCTTC. The chain carries TRBV7-9 and TRBJ1-2; possibly TRBD1 for D (5 bases). Trimming took 4 bases from V and 8 from J, leaving 14 bases between them. Germline V gene lookup returns CDR1 SEHNR and CDR2 FQNEAQ (reference sequence). The CDR3 spans 13 residues.

This clone was seen more than once but under ten times. This chain connects TRBV29-1 to TRBJ1-5; possibly TRBD1 for D (5 bases). Looked up from germline, CDR1 is SQVTM and CDR2 is ANQGSEA. Trimming removed 4 bases at V and 0 bases at J, with 10 bases between. CDR3 size: 14 residues. The CDR3 coding sequence is TGCAGCGTTGCACCAGGGAATAGCAATCAGCCCCAGCATTTT. Its protein is CSVAPGNSNQPQHF.

The chain recombines TRBV29-1 with TRBJ2-5, with D possibly TRBD2 on 6 matching bases. Germline V lookup: CDR1 SQVTM, CDR2 ANQGSEA. V was pared by 4 bases and J by 4 bases, with 10 bases between. The CDR3 is made up of 12 amino acids. CDR3 coding DNA: TGCAGCGTTGTCTGGGGAGGAGAGACCCAGTACTTC. Residues: CSVVWGGETQYF.

This clone was detected a few times. The chain combines TRBV5-1 with TRBJ2-1; 8 nucleotides align to TRBD2. CDR1 SGHRS and CDR2 YFSETQ come from the germline V gene. V shed 2 bases, J shed 0 bases, and the junction held 13 bases outside the gene matches. This CDR3 contains 19 residues. The CDR3 is CASSLGTGGSSSSYNEQFF. In DNA, the CDR3 is TGCGCCAGCAGCTTAGGAACGGGAGGGTCGAGTAGCTCCTACAATGAGCAGTTCTTC.

This clone occurred a few times. The V call is TRBV4-1, the J call TRBJ2-1; possibly TRBD2 for D (6 bases). CDR1 and CDR2 from the germline V gene are MGHRA and YSYEKL. The V and J ends lost 3 bases and 2 bases respectively, with 11 bases between them. The CDR3 totals 15 residues. This CDR3 reads CASSQGLSPYNEQFF. In nucleotides, the CDR3 is TGCGCCAGCAGCCAGGGACTCTCCCCCTACAATGAGCAGTTCTTC.

The gene calls are TRBV9 and TRBJ2-5, with D possibly being TRBD2 (6 bases). The CDR3 length is 16 residues. Germline V gene data show CDR1 as SGDLS and CDR2 as YYNGEE. V was trimmed by 4 bases and J by 5 bases, leaving 21 bases between them. The CDR3 here is CASSPGDTLQGETQYF. DNA for the CDR3: TGTGCCAGCAGCCCGGGGGATACTCTCCAAGGGGAGACCCAGTACTTC. Variable domain in full (rest from reference TRBV9 and TRBJ2-5): DSGVTQTPKHLITATGQRVTLRCSPRSGDLSVYWYQQSLDQGLQFLIQYYNGEERAKGNILERFSAQQFPDLHSELNLSSLELGDSALYFCASSPGDTLQGETQYFGPGTRLLVL.

V and J are TRBV6-5 and TRBJ1-1, with D uncertain. Germline loops: CDR1 MNHEY, CDR2 SVGAGI. V gave up 5 bases and J gave up 12 bases, with 19 bases separating them. The CDR3 contains 13 residues. The CDR3 reads CASSDGPGRNPFF. CDR3 DNA sequence: TGTGCCAGCAGTGACGGACCCGGGAGGAATCCTTTCTTT.

This chain joins TRBV29-1 and TRBJ2-3, with D unresolved. With 6 bases removed from V and 2 bases from J, the gap between germline ends came to 12 bases. The CDR3 is 13 residues long. Germline loops: CDR1 SQVTM, CDR2 ANQGSEA. CDR3 amino acids: CSVMTGSTDTQYF. The CDR3 DNA reads TGCAGCGTCATGACTGGTTCCACAGATACGCAGTATTTT.

This clone turned up a few times. The V call is TRBV5-1, the J call TRBJ1-1; 7 bases match TRBD1. The CDR3 loop spans 13 amino acids. Germline V gene sequence: CDR1 SGHRS, CDR2 YFSETQ. Germline trimming cut 7 bases from V and 1 base from J; bases unmatched to any gene: 4. CDR3 nucleotide sequence: TGCGCCAGCGGAGGGACAGCGAACACTGAAGCTTTCTTT. This translates into CASGGTANTEAFF.

J is TRBJ2-2 and V is TRBV4-1, with D possibly being TRBD2 (5 bases). CDR1 is MGHRA and CDR2 is YSYEKL in the germline V gene. This CDR3 comprises 16 residues. V was clipped by 1 base and J by 3 bases, with 12 bases between them. Here the CDR3 reads CASSQVPSSHTGELFF. The DNA of the CDR3 is TGCGCCAGCAGCCAAGTCCCTAGCTCCCACACCGGGGAGCTGTTTTTT.

CDR3 sequence (DNA): TGCGCCAGCAGCTTGGCCCGCTCGAGCTCCTACAATGAGCAGTTCTTC. Its protein product is CASSLARSSSYNEQFF. The V gene is TRBV5-1, the J gene TRBJ2-1; no reliable D call. Germline V gene lookup returns CDR1 SGHRS and CDR2 YFSETQ. The CDR3 runs 16 residues. Trimming stripped 0 bases from V and 0 bases from J, with 10 bases between.

The V and J genes are TRBV6-5 and TRBJ1-2; 7 bases map to TRBD1. Unmatched junction bases numbered 6, after V lost 0 bases and J lost 5 bases. The CDR3 runs to 15 residues. Germline CDR1 MNHEY, CDR2 SVGAGI. The DNA for the CDR3 is TGTGCCAGCAGTTACTCGAAGGGGGCGCCTTATGGCTACACCTTC. Protein sequence: CASSYSKGAPYGYTF.

The chain combines TRBV4-3 with TRBJ2-5; D is perhaps TRBD2 (5 bases). CDR3 length equals 13 residues. In germline, CDR1 is LGHNA, CDR2 YSLEER. V was clipped by 1 base and J by 5 bases, with 8 bases between them. The CDR3 sequence: CASSQVSGETQYF. In DNA, the CDR3 is TGCGCCAGCAGCCAAGTGTCGGGGGAGACCCAGTACTTC.

The CDR3 DNA sequence: TGCAGCGGATCGGAGGGTGTACGAGAGCAGTTCTTC. This translates into CSGSEGVREQFF. The chain has TRBV29-1 and TRBJ2-1; D is perhaps TRBD2 (6 bases). Germline CDR1 and CDR2: SQVTM and ANQGSEA. This CDR3 has 12 residues. The V gene lost 7 bases and the J gene lost 10 bases, with 17 bases spanning the gap.